The TCR beta chain described here comes from a study of cytomegalovirus exposure and HLA in healthy donors. Per germline, CDR1 SGHDT and CDR2 YYEEEE. The CDR3 loop spans 16 amino acids. V lost 4 bases and J lost 0, with 14 bases in between. With 60 Vbeta and 13 Jbeta primers, the PCR was carried out. Produced via immunoSEQ multiplex PCR; TCRdb's table is partial and in-frame only. The sample yields 180,000 or so clones, 75% to 85% seen once. In its sample, this clone was seen a few times. The receptor was derived from a man aged 18 to 30 in good health and CMV-seronegative. The V gene is TRBV5-6, the J gene TRBJ2-1, with D unclear. Sequencing was performed on PBMCs. The CDR3 loop is CASSIRLLGSYNEQFF. CDR3 DNA sequence: TGTGCCAGCAGCATACGACTCTTAGGCTCCTACAATGAGCAGTTCTTC.